This entry lists 27 T cell receptor beta chains sequenced from one sample in a study of T cell repertoires in cytomegalovirus infection. TCRdb reprocessed the reads with MiXCR, giving one entry per CDR3 protein. The repertoire holds about 140,000 distinct CDR3 sequences, with about 6% as singletons. Sample: PBMCs. The receptors come from a human donor in good health (CMV status not recorded). Some clones in this sample may be carry-over from other donors' samples.

This clonotype was found a few times. CDR3 sequence: CASSLDVGAASNYGYTF. The CDR3 nucleotides are TGTGCCAGCAGCTTAGACGTTGGGGCGGCTAGTAACTATGGCTACACCTTC. The chain employs TRBV5-4 and TRBJ1-2; D perhaps matches TRBD1 (5 bases). Trimming cost V 2 bases and J 1 base, with 18 bases left between them. This CDR3 region has 17 residues. The germline V gene has CDR1 SGHNT and CDR2 YYREEE (reference sequence).

This clonotype was found many times. The J gene is TRBJ1-2, the V gene TRBV5-6, with a weak D call TRBD1 (5 bases). The germline gives CDR1 SGHDT, CDR2 YYEEEE. This CDR3 has 17 amino acids. Trimming pared 1 base from V and 7 bases from J, leaving 23 bases between. The CDR3 spells CASSLRVNRQGRIGYTF. In DNA, the CDR3 is TGTGCCAGCAGCTTGAGGGTTAATCGCCAGGGAAGAATTGGCTACACCTTC. The full variable domain, in which reference TRBV5-6 and TRBJ1-2 provide the parts outside the CDR3, is DAGVTQSPTHLIKTRGQQVTLRCSPKSGHDTVSWYQQALGQGPQFIFQYYEEEERQRGNFPDRFSGHQFPNYSSELNVNALLLGDSALYLCASSLRVNRQGRIGYTFGSGTRLTVV.

This clonotype was detected only a few times. The J gene is TRBJ2-2, the V gene TRBV10-2, with D possibly being TRBD1 or TRBD2 (5 bases each). Per the germline V gene, CDR1 is WSHSY and CDR2 is SAAADI. This CDR3 is 12 amino acids long. V was clipped by 4 bases and J by 8 bases, with 8 bases between them. Written as DNA, the CDR3 is TGCGCCAGCAGTGTCGAGGGGGGGGAGCTGTTTTTT. Translated: CASSVEGGELFF.

This clonotype has a handful of counts. The chain has TRBV19 and TRBJ1-5; TRBD1 matches at 7 bases. In germline, CDR1 is LNHDA, CDR2 SQIVND (reference sequence). The ends lost 4 bases at V and 4 bases at J; junction bases unmatched: 4. The CDR3 has 14 residues. CDR3 DNA sequence: TGTGCCAGTAGTACGACAGGGAGGAATCAGCCCCAGCATTTT. As protein: CASSTTGRNQPQHF.

This clonotype was seen ten or more times. V and J are TRBV19 and TRBJ1-1; 7 bases are a match to TRBD1. The CDR3 loop spans 14 amino acids. Trimming at V came to 3 bases and at J to 0 bases, leaving 1 base not matched to a gene. Germline V CDR1 and CDR2: LNHDA, SQIVND (reference sequence). CDR3 in DNA: TGTGCCAGTAGTATGGGACAGCTGAACACTGAAGCTTTCTTT. Translation gives CASSMGQLNTEAFF.

The table lists this clonotype with many counts. The rearrangement uses TRBV7-9 and TRBJ2-3; maybe TRBD1 (5 bases). The CDR3 sequence is 16 residues long. V shed 4 bases and J shed 0 bases, with 14 bases lying between them. Germline CDR1 reads SEHNR; CDR2 reads FQNEAQ (reference sequence). In DNA form, the CDR3 reads TGTGCCAGCAGCTCCGACAGACGAGCTAGCACAGATACGCAGTATTTT. It is translated as CASSSDRRASTDTQYF.

This chain joins TRBV20-1 and TRBJ2-1; TRBD2 matches at 10 bases. V shed 1 base and J 7 bases; nucleotides not matched to a gene: 7. Germline V lookup: CDR1 DFQATT, CDR2 SNEGSKA (reference sequence). The CDR3 sequence is 15 residues long. The CDR3 nucleotides read TGCAGTGCTAGAGTTAGCGGGGGGCGTTGGAATGAGCAGTTCTTC. It specifies CSARVSGGRWNEQFF.

The rearrangement links TRBV29-1 to TRBJ2-6, with 7 bases identical to TRBD1. The ends lost 1 base at V and 0 bases at J; junction bases unmatched: 9. The CDR3 has 18 residues. Germline values: CDR1 SQVTM, CDR2 ANQGSEA. For the CDR3, the DNA is TGCAGCGTTGAAGTAAGACAGGGAGAAGGCTCTGGGGCCAACGTCCTGACTTTC. Protein sequence: CSVEVRQGEGSGANVLTF.

This clonotype was observed at least ten times. The rearrangement uses TRBV7-2 and TRBJ2-7, with D maybe TRBD1 (6 bases). The length of the CDR3 is 16 residues. Trimming pared 1 base from V and 2 bases from J, leaving 15 bases between. The V gene's germline CDR1 is SGHTA and CDR2 FQGNSA. CDR3 protein: CASSLVGRGLPYEQYF. The CDR3 DNA reads as TGTGCCAGCAGCTTAGTAGGCAGGGGCTTACCCTACGAGCAGTACTTC.

The rearrangement joins TRBV5-1 to TRBJ2-7; the D gene is possibly TRBD2 (6 bases). V was shortened by 2 bases and J by 0 bases, with 12 bases between the two germline ends. Germline V lookup: CDR1 SGHRS, CDR2 YFSETQ. This CDR3 contains 15 residues. For the CDR3, the DNA is TGCGCCAGCAGCTTCGGGGGAAGTAGCTCCTACGAGCAGTACTTC. Its translation: CASSFGGSSSYEQYF.

This clonotype was seen repeatedly, ten times or more. This chain uses TRBV7-2 with TRBJ2-3; possible D gene TRBD1, 6 bases. The germline V gene encodes CDR1 SGHTA and CDR2 FQGNSA. Trimming cost V 5 bases and J 14 bases, with 17 bases left between them. The CDR3 has 12 residues. The CDR3: CASSNQGTRVYF. The DNA for the CDR3 is TGTGCCAGCAGCAACCAGGGGACGCGGGTGTATTTT.

The sample holds a few counts of this clonotype. This sequence joins TRBV5-4 and TRBJ2-5; the D gene could be TRBD1 or TRBD2 (6 bases each). CDR3 length equals 15 residues. The germline V gene has CDR1 SGHNT and CDR2 YYREEE (reference sequence). Trimming left V 4 bases short and J 4 bases short, with 17 bases between. CDR3 DNA sequence: TGTGCCAGCAGCCCTCCGGGGGCTTTAAGAGAGACCCAGTACTTC. It is translated as CASSPPGALRETQYF.

The chain carries TRBV5-1 and TRBJ2-7; D not resolved. The ends were cut back, 4 bases at V and 4 bases at J, with 18 bases in the middle. Per germline, CDR1 SGHRS and CDR2 YFSETQ. The length of the CDR3 is 15 residues. CDR3 residues: CASSHGPSSEYEQYF. CDR3 nucleotides: TGCGCCAGCAGCCACGGACCCTCCTCGGAGTACGAGCAGTACTTC.

This clonotype was recorded many times. This rearrangement joins TRBV6-2 or TRBV6-3 to TRBJ2-5, with TRBD2 identical over 10 bases. The CDR3 contains 15 residues. The germline CDR1 and CDR2 sequences are MNHEY and SVGEGT. The V and J ends lost 6 bases and 2 bases, in that order; junction bases with no gene match: 6. The CDR3 sequence is CASRDSGGPQETQYF. The CDR3 DNA is TGTGCCAGCAGGGATAGCGGGGGGCCTCAAGAGACCCAGTACTTC.

This clonotype was picked up many times. V and J are TRBV7-2 and TRBJ2-3; D ambiguous. Germline V gives CDR1 SGHTA, CDR2 FQGNSA. This CDR3 has 14 residues. Deletions cut 5 bases from V and 4 bases from J, with 13 bases between. CDR3 bases: TGTGCCAGCAGCCTGACTGCTCTCCCAGATACGCAGTATTTT. The encoded protein is CASSLTALPDTQYF.

This chain connects TRBV19 to TRBJ1-1; no clear D. From germline, CDR1 is LNHDA and CDR2 SQIVND (reference sequence). This CDR3 has 11 amino acids. V was clipped by 6 bases and J by 7 bases, with 9 bases between them. This chain's CDR3 is CASRWTDEAFF. The CDR3 DNA is TGTGCCAGTAGGTGGACGGATGAAGCTTTCTTT.

This clonotype has a count of ten or more. The chain combines TRBV6-2 or TRBV6-3 with TRBJ2-5, with 7 bases lining up with TRBD1. Germline V gene data show CDR1 as MNHEY and CDR2 as SVGEGT. V lost 0 bases to trimming and J lost 3 bases; unmatched junction nucleotides: 13. The CDR3 has 18 amino acids. CDR3 sequence (DNA): TGTGCCAGCAGTTACTCGAGAACAAGGACAGGCACTAAAGAGACCCAGTACTTC. Its translation: CASSYSRTRTGTKETQYF.

This clonotype was seen at least ten times. The chain joins TRBV7-2 to TRBJ1-1; D not resolved. The V end lost 3 bases, the J end lost 4 bases, and 15 bases lay between the germline ends. CDR1 is SGHTA and CDR2 is FQGNSA in the germline V gene. The CDR3 consists of 15 residues. CDR3 sequence reads: CASSFFFGESTEAFF. CDR3 bases: TGTGCCAGCAGCTTTTTCTTTGGCGAATCCACTGAAGCTTTCTTT.

Ten or more counts support this clonotype. In DNA form, the CDR3 reads TGTGCCAGCAGCTTGGAGAGGACAGCCCAAGAGACCCAGTACTTC. This translates into CASSLERTAQETQYF. The chain carries TRBV7-2 and TRBJ2-5, with D maybe TRBD1 (6 bases). The V end was cut by 3 bases, the J end by 1 base, with 12 bases between. Germline V gene lookup returns CDR1 SGHTA and CDR2 FQGNSA. The CDR3 has 15 amino acids. The full variable domain, rest sourced from reference TRBV7-2 and TRBJ2-5, is GAGVSQSPSNKVTEKGKDVELRCDPISGHTALYWYRQSLGQGLEFLIYFQGNSAPDKSGLPSDRFSAERTGGSVSTLTIQRTQQEDSAVYLCASSLERTAQETQYFGPGTRLLVL.

This clonotype appeared many times. The CDR3 sequence: CAVGRRYNEQFF. CDR3 in DNA: TGTGCCGTCGGTCGCAGGTACAATGAGCAGTTCTTC. The chain is built from TRBV11-2 and TRBJ2-1; no reliable D call. Trimming left V 11 bases short and J 4 bases short, with 12 bases between. The CDR3 is 12 amino acids. Germline assignment: CDR1 SGHAT and CDR2 FQNNGV. The full variable domain, completed using reference TRBV11-2 and TRBJ2-1, is EAGVAQSPRYKIIEKRQSVAFWCNPISGHATLYWYQQILGQGPKLLIQFQNNGVVDDSQLPKDRFSAERLKGVDSTLKIQPAKLEDSAVYLCAVGRRYNEQFFGPGTRLTVL.

This clonotype was counted ten times or more. This chain uses TRBV5-1 with TRBJ1-4, with 9 bases that match TRBD1. The CDR3 consists of 16 residues. Per germline, CDR1 SGHRS and CDR2 YFSETQ. The V and J ends lost 2 bases and 5 bases, in that order; junction bases with no gene match: 7. CDR3 protein: CASSFHRGLGNEKLFF. As DNA, the CDR3 is TGCGCCAGCAGCTTCCACAGGGGGCTTGGGAATGAAAAACTGTTTTTT.

In its sample, this clonotype was seen a few times. The chain employs TRBV28 and TRBJ1-5, with D possibly matching TRBD1 (6 bases). Germline V gives CDR1 MDHEN, CDR2 SYDVKM. The CDR3 covers 15 residues. Between the trimmed V and J ends, which lost 6 bases and 7 bases, there was a span of 19 bases. CDR3 bases: TGTGCCAGCAGCCTCAGGGCAGGGGAAGGCCAGCCCCAGCATTTT. Protein product: CASSLRAGEGQPQHF.

This clonotype has a count of ten or more. The chain uses TRBV12-3 or TRBV12-4 and TRBJ1-4; no clear D. Trimming cost V 5 bases and J 7 bases, with 23 bases left between them. CDR3 length: 17 amino acids. DNA of the CDR3: TGTGCCAGCAGTCCACTCTCCTATGGGCGCGAGAGTGAAAAACTGTTTTTT. Translated, it gives CASSPLSYGRESEKLFF.

This clonotype was seen ten or more times. This chain joins TRBV19 and TRBJ1-5, with 8 bases lining up with TRBD1. Germline-derived CDR1 and CDR2 are LNHDA and SQIVND (reference sequence). This CDR3 has 16 residues. V trimming: 5 bases; J trimming: 1 base; junction bases outside the gene matches: 7. The CDR3 here is CASSERDRISNQPQHF. Written as DNA, the CDR3 is TGTGCCAGTAGTGAAAGGGACAGGATAAGCAATCAGCCCCAGCATTTT.

This clonotype has ten or more counts. The gene calls are TRBV7-8 and TRBJ1-5, with TRBD1 matching over 10 bases. Germline assignment: CDR1 SGHVS and CDR2 FQNEAQ. With V trimmed by 3 bases and J by 0 bases, 8 bases remained unmatched. The CDR3 totals 18 residues. CDR3 residues: CASSFGQGVSYSNQPQHF. Written as DNA, the CDR3 is TGTGCCAGCAGCTTCGGACAGGGGGTATCTTATAGCAATCAGCCCCAGCATTTT.

This clonotype was detected only a few times. The rearrangement joins TRBV24-1 to TRBJ2-1; 10 bases align to TRBD1. J was trimmed by 8 bases and V by 8 bases; bases with no gene match: 5. The germline gives CDR1 KGHDR, CDR2 SFDVKD. The CDR3 extends over 13 amino acids. This CDR3 is CATTGTGAYEQFF. The CDR3 DNA reads TGTGCCACCACAGGGACAGGGGCTTATGAGCAGTTCTTC.

This clonotype was counted many times. The rearrangement uses TRBV7-2 and TRBJ2-1; D call uncertain. The V and J ends lost 2 bases and 9 bases respectively, with 11 bases between them. Germline V lookup: CDR1 SGHTA, CDR2 FQGNSA. The CDR3 consists of 13 residues. The CDR3 nucleotides are TGTGCCAGCAGCTTAAATAGCCCCCCTGAGCAGTTCTTC. This gives the protein CASSLNSPPEQFF.